These T cell receptor beta chains were read from a single sample in a study of shared clonotypes between healthy human individuals. Libraries were prepared by immunoSEQ multiplex PCR; TCRdb keeps only in-frame clonotypes and omits some of them. The sample lists over 1.5 million clones, approximately 98% occurring once. Input material: naive CD4+ T cells sorted from blood. The receptor source for this set is a young man in good health. The CDR3 runs from the conserved cysteine through the conserved F or W. The D gene is left open where the match is weak. Only some rows state a clone size, as once, few, many or a class for expanded clones.

v_gene	d_gene	abundance	j_gene	CDR3nt	CDR3aa
TRBV7-9	NA	once	TRBJ1-4	TGTGCCAGCAGCTTAGTTCCCGGGAAGGAAAAACTGTTTTTT	CASSLVPGKEKLFF
TRBV7-2	NA	NA	TRBJ1-2	TGTGCCAGCAGCTTAGGTTTCGGGACCGCGGGGGGCTACACCTTC	CASSLGFGTAGGYTF
TRBV11-2	NA	NA	TRBJ1-5	TGTGCCAGCAGCTTAAATCCAGGGATGGGGCCCCAGCATTTT	CASSLNPGMGPQHF
TRBV19	NA	NA	TRBJ2-1	TGTGCCAGTAATTACAGGGGGGGAGAGCAGTTCTTC	CASNYRGGEQFF
TRBV7-9	NA	NA	TRBJ2-3	TGTGCCAGCAGCCCCCTCGCAGATACGCAGTATTTT	CASSPLADTQYF
TRBV6-5	TRBD1	NA	TRBJ2-7	TGTGCCAGCAGTTACTCCAGACAGGGTCTGTACGAGCAGTACTTC	CASSYSRQGLYEQYF
TRBV4-3	TRBD1	NA	TRBJ2-2	TGCGCCAGCAGCCAGGGGACAGCAACGAACACCGGGGAGCTGTTTTTT	CASSQGTATNTGELFF
TRBV13	NA	NA	TRBJ1-1	TGTGCCAGCAGCTTAGGCCGCGGAGCTTTCTTT	CASSLGRGAFF
TRBV4-2	NA	NA	TRBJ2-2	TGTGCCAGCAGCCAAGTCGCGGGACAGAACACCGGGGAGCTGTTTTTT	CASSQVAGQNTGELFF
TRBV5-6	NA	NA	TRBJ1-4	TGTGCCAGCAGCTTGTGGGGACTGCTTACAACTAATGAAAAACTGTTTTTT	CASSLWGLLTTNEKLFF
TRBV2	NA	NA	TRBJ1-3	TGTGCCAGCAGTAACGAAGGGGTCCTGACTGGAAACACCATATATTTT	CASSNEGVLTGNTIYF
TRBV29-1	NA	NA	TRBJ2-5	TGCAGCGTTGTGCAGGGGATAGAGACCCAGTACTTC	CSVVQGIETQYF
TRBV5-4	NA	once	TRBJ2-7	TGTGCCAGCAGCACCGGGTACGAGCAGTACTTC	CASSTGYEQYF
TRBV10-3	NA	NA	TRBJ1-2	TGTGCCATCAGTGAGTCTCCGCTTCGGGACTATGGCTACACCTTC	CAISESPLRDYGYTF
TRBV15	TRBD1	NA	TRBJ1-2	TGTGCCACCAGCAGAGAGGACAGGGTCTATGGCTACACCTTC	CATSREDRVYGYTF
TRBV19	TRBD1	NA	TRBJ1-1	TGTGCCAGTAGTAGGGGGACAGAGAGGAAAGCTTTCTTT	CASSRGTERKAFF
TRBV5-4	NA	once	TRBJ2-1	TGTGCCAGCAGGGAGGGGGGGAAAAGCTCCTACAATGAGCAGTTCTTC	CASREGGKSSYNEQFF
TRBV6-1	TRBD1	few	TRBJ1-3	TGTGCCAGCAGCAAAGGGACAGGGGTTGGAAACACCATATATTTT	CASSKGTGVGNTIYF
TRBV9	TRBD2	NA	TRBJ2-3	TGTGCCAGCAGCGAGGGAGGACTAGCGGGAGCGACAGATACGCAGTATTTT	CASSEGGLAGATDTQYF
TRBV7-2	NA	NA	TRBJ1-1	TGTGCCAGCAGCTTATTCAGGACTGAAGCTTTCTTT	CASSLFRTEAFF